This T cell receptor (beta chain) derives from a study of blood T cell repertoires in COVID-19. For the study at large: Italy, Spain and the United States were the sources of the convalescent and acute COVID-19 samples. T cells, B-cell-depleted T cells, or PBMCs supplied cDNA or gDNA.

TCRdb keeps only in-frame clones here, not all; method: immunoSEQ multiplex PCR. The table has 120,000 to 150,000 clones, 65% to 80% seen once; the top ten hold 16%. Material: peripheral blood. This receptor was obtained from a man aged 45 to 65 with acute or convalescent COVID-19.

CDR3 loop: CASSESRNTEAFF. The CDR3 DNA follows: TGCGCCAGCAGTGAGTCGAGGAACACTGAAGCTTTCTTT. The V call is TRBV10-1, the J call TRBJ1-1; D remains ambiguous. V gave up 0 bases and J gave up 1 base, with 3 bases separating them. This CDR3 spans 13 amino acids. Germline V gene data show CDR1 as WNHNN and CDR2 as SYGVQD (reference sequence).